These 25 T cell receptor beta chains came from one sample sequenced in a study of cytomegalovirus exposure and HLA in healthy donors. The study ran its PCR with 60 Vbeta and 13 Jbeta primers. The protocol was immunoSEQ multiplex PCR, while the TCRdb copy is restricted to in-frame clones and leaves out a portion. In the table there are some 20,000 clones, about 70% of which are singletons. Input material: PBMCs. The receptors originated from a man younger than 35 in good health and CMV-seronegative.

This chain uses TRBV29-1 with TRBJ1-1; 7 nucleotides line up with TRBD1. The CDR3 runs to 15 residues. The germline V gene encodes CDR1 SQVTM and CDR2 ANQGSEA. Trimming cost V 7 bases and J 2 bases; bases outside gene matches: 13. The CDR3 protein is CSGSRDSLGNTEAFF. In DNA form, the CDR3 reads TGCAGCGGAAGCCGGGACAGTCTCGGAAACACTGAAGCTTTCTTT. Full variable domain (remainder filled in from reference TRBV29-1 and TRBJ1-1): SAVISQKPSRDICQRGTSLTIQCQVDSQVTMMFWYRQQPGQSLTLIATANQGSEATYESGFVIDKFPISRPNLTFSTLTVSNMSPEDSSIYLCSGSRDSLGNTEAFFGQGTRLTVV.

The chain joins TRBV30 to TRBJ1-5, with 8 nucleotides matching TRBD1. The CDR3 runs 13 residues. J lost 6 bases, V lost 2 bases, and 3 bases had no gene match. Germline assignment: CDR1 GTSNPN and CDR2 SVGIG (reference sequence). The CDR3, as DNA: TGTGCCTGGAGTCCAGGGGGCGGTCAGCCCCAGCATTTT. Its translation is CAWSPGGGQPQHF.

In this sample, this clone turned up a few times. Here the CDR3 DNA reads TGTGCCAGCGTACTGCTGGGCAACTATGGCTACACCTTC. Translated: CASVLLGNYGYTF. V gene TRBV6-1 combines with J gene TRBJ1-2; no clear D. The CDR3 is made up of 13 amino acids. Per germline, CDR1 MNHNS and CDR2 SASEGT. V gave up 8 bases and J gave up 2 bases, with 12 bases separating them.

This chain uses TRBV30 with TRBJ1-2; no reliable D call. V lost 1 base, J lost 3 bases, and 12 bases lay in between. Per germline, CDR1 GTSNPN and CDR2 SVGIG (reference sequence). The CDR3 extends over 14 amino acids. The DNA for the CDR3 is TGTGCCTGGAGTGCTAGCCCGGGCTACTATGGCTACACCTTC. This gives the protein CAWSASPGYYGYTF. The variable domain in full, completed from reference TRBV30 and TRBJ1-2, reads SQTIHQWPATLVQPVGSPLSLECTVEGTSNPNLYWYRQAAGRGLQLLFYSVGIGQISSEVPQNLSASRPQDRQFILSSKKLLLSDSGFYLCAWSASPGYYGYTFGSGTRLTVV.

V is TRBV30 and J is TRBJ2-7; possible D gene TRBD2, 6 bases. The V gene's germline CDR1 is GTSNPN and CDR2 SVGIG (reference sequence). The V and J ends lost 4 bases and 0 bases respectively, with 10 bases between them. The CDR3 runs to 13 residues. Written as DNA, the CDR3 is TGTGCCTGGAACCAGGACTACTCCTACGAGCAGTACTTC. It specifies CAWNQDYSYEQYF.

This clone was seen only a few times. This rearrangement joins TRBV7-8 to TRBJ1-6, with TRBD1 as a possible D gene (5 bases). V was pared by 0 bases and J by 3 bases, with 9 bases between. In germline, CDR1 is SGHVS, CDR2 FQNEAQ. CDR3 length equals 16 residues. CDR3 DNA sequence: TGTGCCAGCAGCTTAGCGGGGCACCTCTATAATTCACCCCTCCACTTT. Translating gives CASSLAGHLYNSPLHF.

For the CDR3, the DNA is TGTGCCAGCAGCCCTCGACAGGGTGTAGGGCTTAAGGAGTACTTC. It codes for CASSPRQGVGLKEYF. The rearrangement links TRBV5-6 to TRBJ2-7; 7 bases are shared with TRBD1. This CDR3 is 15 amino acids long. Germline-derived CDR1 and CDR2 are SGHDT and YYEEEE. J gave up 11 bases and V 4 bases, and 18 bases lay outside the gene matches.

The chain is built from TRBV29-1 and TRBJ1-1; D gene unclear. V lost 4 bases and J lost 3, with 12 bases in between. Germline CDR1 SQVTM, CDR2 ANQGSEA. CDR3 length: 13 residues. The CDR3 is CSVGNGVYTEAFF. The CDR3 DNA follows: TGCAGCGTTGGAAACGGAGTTTACACTGAAGCTTTCTTT.

V is TRBV7-6 and J is TRBJ2-7, with a tentative D call TRBD2 (5 bases). The CDR3 runs to 14 residues. Trimming shortened V by 5 bases and J by 5 bases, and 16 bases separated the two germline ends. The germline CDR1 and CDR2 sequences are SGHVS and FNYEAQ. CDR3 nucleotides: TGTGCCAGCAGCCTACAGCCGGTGGGAGACGAGCAGTACTTC. Protein product: CASSLQPVGDEQYF.

This clone was seen once. This sequence joins TRBV6-6 and TRBJ2-1; TRBD2 matches at 9 bases. Losses at the gene ends were 2 bases for V and 13 bases for J; bases not matched to a gene: 9. The CDR3 has 14 residues. Germline CDR1 is MNHNY and CDR2 is SVGAGI (reference sequence). Here the CDR3 reads CASSYVLSGGTQFF. The CDR3 DNA sequence: TGTGCCAGCAGTTACGTACTTAGCGGGGGTACTCAGTTCTTC.

This chain links TRBV2 with TRBJ1-5; D is uncertain. The CDR3 runs to 13 residues. Germline loops: CDR1 SNHLY, CDR2 FYNNEI. The ends were cut back, 6 bases at V and 0 bases at J, with 6 bases in the middle. In nucleotides, the CDR3 is TGTGCCAGCAGCCGAGATAGCAATCAGCCCCAGCATTTT. Translation: CASSRDSNQPQHF.

This clone turned up a few times. The rearrangement links TRBV7-2 to TRBJ1-1, with 9 nucleotides matching TRBD1. The CDR3 length is 16 residues. V gave up 5 bases and J gave up 3 bases; unmatched junction bases: 10. CDR1 and CDR2 from the germline V gene are SGHTA and FQGNSA. CDR3 sequence reads: CASSITGGGLDTEAFF. The DNA for the CDR3 is TGTGCCAGCAGCATCACAGGGGGCGGCCTGGACACTGAAGCTTTCTTT.

This clone was counted a few times. V and J are TRBV4-2 and TRBJ1-1; D uncertain. Deletions cut 4 bases from V and 0 bases from J, with 15 bases between. Germline CDR1 LGHNA, CDR2 YNFKEQ. The CDR3 spans 16 residues. DNA for the CDR3: TGTGCCAGCAGCCCAGGCGGGGTTGGGGTGAACACTGAAGCTTTCTTT. Protein product: CASSPGGVGVNTEAFF.

The V call is TRBV30, the J call TRBJ2-3; a weak D match, TRBD2 (6 bases). Per the germline V gene, CDR1 is GTSNPN and CDR2 is SVGIG (reference sequence). Trimming cost V 0 bases and J 6 bases, with 7 bases left between them. The CDR3 consists of 12 residues. The CDR3 DNA sequence: TGTGCCTGGAGTGTGGCGGGGGATACGCAGTATTTT. Translation gives CAWSVAGDTQYF.

The rearrangement links TRBV29-1 to TRBJ2-5; 15 bases map to TRBD2. Trimming removed 7 bases from V and 4 bases from J; junction bases left unmatched: 7. CDR3 size: 15 residues. Germline V CDR1 and CDR2: SQVTM, ANQGSEA. The CDR3 protein is CSAEGLAGGGETQYF. The CDR3 bases are TGCAGCGCTGAGGGACTAGCGGGAGGTGGAGAGACCCAGTACTTC.

This sequence joins TRBV7-8 and TRBJ2-7; 7 nucleotides agree with TRBD2. CDR3 length: 16 amino acids. Germline V lookup: CDR1 SGHVS, CDR2 FQNEAQ. The V gene end was trimmed by 5 bases and the J gene end by 4 bases; junction bases not matched to a gene: 14. The CDR3 DNA reads TGTGCCAGCAGCCCTACGGGGCGGGAGAGAGGGTACGAGCAGTACTTC. Encoded protein: CASSPTGRERGYEQYF.

The V call is TRBV7-2, the J call TRBJ1-1, with 8 bases identical to TRBD1. The CDR3 has 16 amino acids. Looked up from germline, CDR1 is SGHTA and CDR2 is FQGNSA. V gave up 4 bases and J gave up 1 base; unmatched junction bases: 8. CDR3 DNA sequence: TGTGCCAGCAGCTCCGTGACAGGGGTCAGGAACACTGAAGCTTTCTTT. As protein: CASSSVTGVRNTEAFF.

This chain connects TRBV6-1 to TRBJ1-1; D perhaps matches TRBD1 (5 bases). V lost 6 bases, J lost 5 bases, and 19 bases lay in between. This CDR3 contains 15 residues. The germline CDR1 and CDR2 sequences are MNHNS and SASEGT. CDR3 nucleotides: TGTGCCAGCAGCCCTACCTCGGATGGGGGGACTGAAGCTTTCTTT. This gives the protein CASSPTSDGGTEAFF.

V is TRBV7-9 and J is TRBJ1-1; D call uncertain. Trimming took 4 bases from V and 0 from J, leaving 15 bases between them. The CDR3 has 16 residues. Per the germline V gene, CDR1 is SEHNR and CDR2 is FQNEAQ (reference sequence). CDR3 loop: CASSSSRAGLNTEAFF. The CDR3 bases are TGTGCCAGCAGCTCCTCACGGGCGGGCCTGAACACTGAAGCTTTCTTT.

This chain joins TRBV15 and TRBJ1-1; 9 bases match TRBD1. The germline V gene encodes CDR1 LNHNV and CDR2 YYDKDF (reference sequence). Losses at the gene ends were 5 bases for V and 3 bases for J; bases not matched to a gene: 1. The CDR3 loop spans 13 amino acids. The CDR3: CATSGDRDTEAFF. For the CDR3, the DNA is TGTGCCACCAGCGGGGACAGGGACACTGAAGCTTTCTTT.

This clone was found a few times. The V gene is TRBV19, the J gene TRBJ1-5; weak D call: TRBD1 (6 bases). The CDR3 runs 14 residues. V was clipped by 8 bases and J by 5 bases, with 16 bases between them. Germline-derived CDR1 and CDR2 are LNHDA and SQIVND (reference sequence). The CDR3 protein is CASGFQGRDQPQHF. CDR3 in DNA: TGTGCCAGTGGATTCCAGGGGAGGGATCAGCCCCAGCATTTT.

This chain joins TRBV6-5 and TRBJ1-1, with a weak D call TRBD1 (6 bases). Germline CDR1 is MNHEY and CDR2 is SVGAGI. The V end was cut by 7 bases, the J end by 12 bases, with 15 bases between. This CDR3 is 11 amino acids long. The CDR3 protein is CASTLGGKPFF. The CDR3 DNA is TGTGCCAGCACGTTAGGGGGTAAACCTTTCTTT.

V usage is TRBV9 and J usage is TRBJ1-1; D not resolved. The germline V and J ends were trimmed by 6 bases and 4 bases, with 10 bases remaining between them. There are 12 residues in the CDR3. Germline V gives CDR1 SGDLS, CDR2 YYNGEE. CDR3 coding DNA: TGTGCCAGCAAGGGTAGCGGCACTGAAGCTTTCTTT. Translating gives CASKGSGTEAFF. The full variable domain, completed using reference TRBV9 and TRBJ1-1, is DSGVTQTPKHLITATGQRVTLRCSPRSGDLSVYWYQQSLDQGLQFLIQYYNGEERAKGNILERFSAQQFPDLHSELNLSSLELGDSALYFCASKGSGTEAFFGQGTRLTVV.

This clone was observed a few times. The genes are TRBV5-6 and TRBJ1-1; 8 nucleotides align to TRBD1. The V gene end was trimmed by 9 bases and the J gene end by 3 bases; junction bases not matched to a gene: 10. The CDR3 has 14 amino acids. Per germline, CDR1 SGHDT and CDR2 YYEEEE. CDR3 residues: CATKGQGAHTEAFF. In DNA form, the CDR3 reads TGTGCCACCAAGGGGCAGGGGGCGCACACTGAAGCTTTCTTT.

The V and J genes are TRBV30 and TRBJ1-4, with 7 bases identical to TRBD1. Germline CDR1 reads GTSNPN; CDR2 reads SVGIG (reference sequence). The trim removed 2 bases at V and 8 bases at J, leaving 11 bases unmatched. CDR3 length: 15 amino acids. CDR3 DNA sequence: TGTGCCTGGAGTTTAAAGACAGGGCGCGGGGAAAAACTGTTTTTT. Amino acid sequence: CAWSLKTGRGEKLFF.